Reported below is one T cell receptor (beta chain). Its antigen is currently unknown. CDR1 is MNHEY, CDR2 SVGAGI, per germline. After removal of 6 bases from V and 4 bases from J, the junction contained 7 bases not matched to a gene. CDR3 length: 14 amino acids. These data come from a study of cytomegalovirus exposure and HLA in healthy donors. Study outcomes and limitations: It was assumed in the presence/absence analyses that sequencing depth was roughly uniform across donors. Researchers catalogued around 150 TCR beta chains as cytomegalovirus-associated. Donor immune exposure was known only as CMV serostatus.

With 60 Vbeta and 13 Jbeta primers, the PCR was carried out. How the authors handled the data: In a later analysis, of tens of millions of unique beta chains, around 9.9 million appeared in at least two donors. TCRdb keeps only in-frame clones here, not all; method: immunoSEQ multiplex PCR. V, J and clone size reflect that table, while D and trimming were determined from the DNA. Its table records roughly 50,000 clones. The clonotype originates from a middle-aged woman in good health and CMV-seronegative. Input material: PBMCs. V is TRBV6-5 and J is TRBJ2-5; 8 nucleotides line up with TRBD2. The CDR3 DNA is TGTGCCAGCAGCCCCGGGACTAGAGTAGAGACCCAGTACTTC. It yields the protein CASSPGTRVETQYF.